These 19 T cell receptor beta chains came from one sample sequenced in a study of T cell repertoires in ileal Crohn's disease. Time point of the sample: neoterminal ileum biopsy at postoperative endoscopy, about 6 months after surgery. TCRdb keeps only in-frame clones here, not all; method: immunoSEQ multiplex PCR. The repertoire holds tens of thousands of clones, with 85% to 90% as singletons. The sequencing input was ileal tissue. The receptors were gathered from an adult with Crohn's disease.

The chain has TRBV5-1 and TRBJ2-5, with TRBD1 matching over 9 bases. This CDR3 has 15 amino acids. The V gene's germline CDR1 is SGHRS and CDR2 YFSETQ. The trim removed 0 bases at V and 4 bases at J, leaving 4 bases unmatched. For the CDR3, the DNA is TGCGCCAGCAGCTTGGGGGACAGGGTGTCAGAGACCCAGTACTTC. It specifies CASSLGDRVSETQYF.

The chain couples TRBV7-4 to TRBJ1-5, with D possibly being TRBD1 (5 bases). The CDR3 has 16 amino acids. The ends were cut back, 5 bases at V and 0 bases at J, with 14 bases in the middle. In germline, CDR1 is SGHVT, CDR2 SQSDAQ. CDR3 loop: CASSRSTENSNQPQHF. CDR3 sequence (DNA): TGTGCCAGCAGCCGATCGACAGAGAATAGCAATCAGCCCCAGCATTTT.

This chain uses TRBV9 with TRBJ2-1; perhaps TRBD2 as D (7 bases). V lost 0 bases and J lost 6, with 16 bases in between. The length of the CDR3 is 16 residues. CDR1 is SGDLS and CDR2 is YYNGEE in the germline V gene. This CDR3 reads CASSVEGGALGNEQFF. In DNA form, the CDR3 reads TGTGCCAGCAGCGTAGAAGGGGGGGCCCTCGGCAATGAGCAGTTCTTC.

This chain uses TRBV10-3 with TRBJ2-7; perhaps TRBD1 as D (6 bases). CDR3 length: 12 residues. Trimming removed 4 bases at V and 2 bases at J, with 6 bases between. CDR1 is ENHRY, CDR2 SYGVKD, per germline. The CDR3 protein is CAISGTAYEQYF. Written as DNA, the CDR3 is TGTGCCATCAGTGGGACAGCCTACGAGCAGTACTTC.

V usage is TRBV5-4 and J usage is TRBJ1-2, with 7 bases identical to TRBD1. Per the germline V gene, CDR1 is SGHNT and CDR2 is YYREEE (reference sequence). V was pared by 0 bases and J by 2 bases, with 4 bases of the junction left unmatched. CDR3 length: 15 amino acids. Here the CDR3 reads CASSLARDSNYGYTF. The CDR3 nucleotides are TGTGCCAGCAGCTTGGCCAGGGACAGCAACTATGGCTACACCTTC.

The gene calls are TRBV28 and TRBJ1-5; D unresolved. The V gene lost 10 bases and the J gene lost 4 bases, with 17 bases spanning the gap. Per the germline V gene, CDR1 is MDHEN and CDR2 is SYDVKM. The CDR3 contains 14 residues. The CDR3 DNA sequence: TGTGCCATCTGTCGCGGAGGGAGGAATCAGCCCCAGCATTTT. The encoded protein is CAICRGGRNQPQHF.

The chain is built from TRBV5-6 and TRBJ1-5, with D perhaps TRBD1 (6 bases). CDR3 length equals 14 residues. From germline, CDR1 is SGHDT and CDR2 YYEEEE. Trimming took off 4 bases at V and 2 bases at J, with 10 bases between the two ends. The CDR3 nucleotides are TGTGCCAGCAGCGGCTACAGGGGCAATCAGCCCCAGCATTTT. Its protein product is CASSGYRGNQPQHF.

This sequence joins TRBV27 and TRBJ2-6; possibly TRBD1 for D (5 bases). The CDR3 has 15 residues. Trimming pared 0 bases from V and 2 bases from J, leaving 5 bases between. Per the germline V gene, CDR1 is MNHEY and CDR2 is SMNVEV (reference sequence). The CDR3 region is CASSLSGAGANVLTF. CDR3 DNA: TGTGCCAGCAGTTTATCAGGGGCTGGGGCCAACGTCCTGACTTTC.

This clone was seen a single time. This sequence joins TRBV4-1 and TRBJ2-2, with a weak D call TRBD2 (5 bases). With 4 bases removed from V and 5 bases from J, the gap between germline ends came to 20 bases. Germline CDR1 is MGHRA and CDR2 is YSYEKL. This CDR3 spans 17 amino acids. In DNA, the CDR3 is TGCGCCAGCAGCCTACAGAGTAGTGAGGGAAATACCGGGGAGCTGTTTTTT. It encodes CASSLQSSEGNTGELFF.

The rearrangement links TRBV29-1 to TRBJ2-1; 9 bases map to TRBD1. The CDR3 has 11 residues. V was pared by 7 bases and J by 10 bases, with 5 bases of the junction left unmatched. The germline CDR1 and CDR2 sequences are SQVTM and ANQGSEA. The CDR3 sequence is CSGTGAREQFF. In DNA, the CDR3 is TGCAGCGGGACAGGGGCCCGAGAGCAGTTCTTC.

The J gene is TRBJ1-1, the V gene TRBV28; maybe TRBD1 (6 bases). V was pared by 4 bases and J by 1 base, with 13 bases between. This CDR3 comprises 15 residues. The germline gives CDR1 MDHEN, CDR2 SYDVKM. CDR3 sequence reads: CASSSPGAQNTEAFF. CDR3 sequence (DNA): TGTGCCAGCAGTTCCCCAGGGGCCCAGAACACTGAAGCTTTCTTT.

The chain carries TRBV9 and TRBJ2-1, with D unclear. CDR1 is SGDLS and CDR2 is YYNGEE in the germline V gene. This CDR3 is 12 amino acids long. V was shortened by 0 bases and J by 10 bases, with 8 bases between the two germline ends. The CDR3 reads CASSVASSEQFF. CDR3 bases: TGTGCCAGCAGCGTAGCTTCGTCCGAGCAGTTCTTC.

The genes are TRBV5-1 and TRBJ2-5; tentative D call: TRBD2 (5 bases). The ends were cut back, 5 bases at V and 5 bases at J, with 10 bases in the middle. The length of the CDR3 is 12 residues. Germline V lookup: CDR1 SGHRS, CDR2 YFSETQ. In DNA form, the CDR3 reads TGCGCCAGCAGAAAGACGGGGGAGACCCAGTACTTC. This gives the protein CASRKTGETQYF.

This chain uses TRBV7-7 with TRBJ2-1, with D possibly matching TRBD2 (5 bases). Germline V lookup: CDR1 SSHAT, CDR2 FNYEAQ (reference sequence). Trimming shortened V by 0 bases and J by 6 bases, and 6 bases separated the two germline ends. The CDR3 runs 13 residues. For the CDR3, the DNA is TGTGCCAGCAGCTTAGCACGGGGCAATGAGCAGTTCTTC. As protein: CASSLARGNEQFF.

V gene TRBV5-6 combines with J gene TRBJ2-1; D remains unclear. Germline CDR1 reads SGHDT; CDR2 reads YYEEEE. The V end was cut by 2 bases, the J end by 6 bases, with 6 bases between. This CDR3 has 12 amino acids. This CDR3 reads CASSLVSNEQFF. The CDR3 DNA reads TGTGCCAGCAGCTTAGTCAGCAATGAGCAGTTCTTC.

V is TRBV28 and J is TRBJ1-3; tentative D call: TRBD1 (5 bases). Trimming removed 8 bases from V and 8 bases from J, with 7 bases in between. The CDR3 totals 10 residues. Germline CDR1 is MDHEN and CDR2 is SYDVKM. CDR3 protein: CASRGDTIYF. CDR3 coding DNA: TGTGCCAGCCGGGGGGACACCATATATTTT.

This clone was seen a single time. CDR3 sequence reads: CAWTKGLAQETQYF. The CDR3 DNA follows: TGTGCCTGGACAAAGGGACTAGCCCAGGAGACCCAGTACTTC. This chain links TRBV30 with TRBJ2-5, with 9 bases lining up with TRBD2. J was trimmed by 5 bases and V by 4 bases; bases with no gene match: 8. This CDR3 contains 14 residues. Germline V gene lookup returns CDR1 GTSNPN and CDR2 SVGIG (reference sequence).

This sequence joins TRBV2 and TRBJ1-5, with D perhaps TRBD1 (5 bases). The CDR3 is 14 residues long. Germline CDR1 and CDR2: SNHLY and FYNNEI. V lost 5 bases, J lost 7 bases, and 15 bases lay in between. The CDR3: CASSPGVPGQPQHF. DNA for the CDR3: TGTGCCAGCAGTCCGGGGGTCCCCGGCCAGCCCCAGCATTTT.

The V gene is TRBV4-1, the J gene TRBJ1-1; the D gene is possibly TRBD1 (5 bases). V shed 1 base and J shed 0 bases, with 9 bases lying between them. From germline, CDR1 is MGHRA and CDR2 YSYEKL. The CDR3 is 15 amino acids. In DNA form, the CDR3 reads TGCGCCAGCAGCCAAGGACAGTTCATGAACACTGAAGCTTTCTTT. This gives the protein CASSQGQFMNTEAFF.